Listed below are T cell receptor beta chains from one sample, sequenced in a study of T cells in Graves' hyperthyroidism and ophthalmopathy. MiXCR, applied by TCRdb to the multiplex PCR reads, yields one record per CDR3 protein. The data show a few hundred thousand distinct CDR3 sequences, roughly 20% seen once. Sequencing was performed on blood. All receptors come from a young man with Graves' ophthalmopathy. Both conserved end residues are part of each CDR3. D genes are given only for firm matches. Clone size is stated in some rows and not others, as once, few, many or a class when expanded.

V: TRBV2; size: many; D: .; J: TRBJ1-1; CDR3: CATRGDGAEAFF; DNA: TGTGCCACCCGCGGGGACGGTGCTGAAGCTTTCTTT
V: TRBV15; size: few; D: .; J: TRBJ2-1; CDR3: CATSRGRGGAYNEQFF; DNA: TGTGCCACCAGCAGAGGTCGAGGGGGAGCCTACAATGAGCAGTTCTTC
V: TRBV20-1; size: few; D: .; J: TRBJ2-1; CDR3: CSARVYGRNEQFF; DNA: TGCAGTGCTAGAGTGTACGGGAGAAATGAGCAGTTCTTC
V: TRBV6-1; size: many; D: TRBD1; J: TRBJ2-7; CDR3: CASSQTGQGGPYEQYF; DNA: TGTGCCAGCAGCCAAACCGGACAGGGTGGACCCTACGAGCAGTACTTC
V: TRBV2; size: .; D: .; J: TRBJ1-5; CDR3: CASSAGHASNQPQHF; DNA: TGTGCCAGCAGTGCGGGACATGCAAGCAATCAGCCCCAGCATTTT
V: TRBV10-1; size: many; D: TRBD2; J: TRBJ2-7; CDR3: CASSAGLAGTEEQYF; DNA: TGCGCCAGCAGCGCTGGACTAGCGGGGACCGAAGAGCAGTACTTC
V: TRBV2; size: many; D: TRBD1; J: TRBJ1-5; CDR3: CASRGLGQAVMEPQHF; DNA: TGTGCCAGCCGCGGATTAGGACAGGCTGTAATGGAGCCCCAGCATTTT
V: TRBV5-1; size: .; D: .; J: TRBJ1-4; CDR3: CASSLSGGNEELFF; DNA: TGCGCCAGCAGCTTGTCCGGGGGCAATGAAGAACTGTTTTTT
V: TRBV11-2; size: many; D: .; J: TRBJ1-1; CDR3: CASRTAGRRKVEAFF; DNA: TGTGCCAGCAGAACCGCGGGACGCAGGAAAGTTGAAGCTTTCTTT
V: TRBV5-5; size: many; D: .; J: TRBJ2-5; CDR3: CASSLVGQETQYF; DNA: TGTGCCAGCAGCTTGGTAGGACAAGAGACCCAGTACTTC
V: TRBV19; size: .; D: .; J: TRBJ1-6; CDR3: CASSIQGSASPLHF; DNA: TGTGCCAGTAGTATACAGGGGTCGGCTTCACCCCTCCACTTT
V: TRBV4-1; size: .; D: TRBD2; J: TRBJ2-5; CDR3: CASSTTTSGGLYPQETQYF; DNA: TGCGCCAGCAGCACTACCACTAGCGGGGGATTGTATCCTCAAGAGACCCAGTACTTC
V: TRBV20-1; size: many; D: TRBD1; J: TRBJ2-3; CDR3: CSATSGTGGTDTQYF; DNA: TGCAGTGCTACTTCCGGGACAGGGGGGACAGATACGCAGTATTTT
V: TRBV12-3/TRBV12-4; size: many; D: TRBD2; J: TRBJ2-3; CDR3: CASSRGLAGGDTQYF; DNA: TGTGCCAGCAGTCGTGGACTAGCGGGGGGGGATACGCAGTATTTT
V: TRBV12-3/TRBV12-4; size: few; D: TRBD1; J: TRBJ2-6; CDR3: CASSGTGRAGANVLTF; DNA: TGTGCCAGCAGCGGGACAGGTCGGGCTGGGGCCAACGTCCTGACTTTC
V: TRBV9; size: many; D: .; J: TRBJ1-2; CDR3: CASSVEGHGDPHLNGYTF; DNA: TGTGCCAGCAGCGTAGAGGGACACGGGGACCCCCACCTGAATGGCTACACCTTC
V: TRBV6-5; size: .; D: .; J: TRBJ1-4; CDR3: CASSYSWEANEKLFF; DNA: TGTGCCAGCAGTTACTCGTGGGAGGCTAATGAAAAACTGTTTTTT
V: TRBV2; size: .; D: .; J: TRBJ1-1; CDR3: CASSVDGGLEAFF; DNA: TGTGCCAGCAGTGTGGACGGGGGGCTTGAAGCTTTCTTT
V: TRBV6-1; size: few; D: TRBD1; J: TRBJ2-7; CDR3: CASRQSRGTAYEQYF; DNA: TGTGCCAGCAGGCAATCCAGGGGGACAGCCTACGAGCAGTACTTC
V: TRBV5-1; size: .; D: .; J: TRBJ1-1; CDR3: CASSLVRGSMNTEAFF; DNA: TGCGCCAGCAGCTTGGTGCGGGGTTCTATGAACACTGAAGCTTTCTTT
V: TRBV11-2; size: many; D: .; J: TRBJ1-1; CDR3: CASSLQGTGNTEAFF; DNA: TGTGCCAGCAGCTTACAGGGAACGGGGAACACTGAAGCTTTCTTT
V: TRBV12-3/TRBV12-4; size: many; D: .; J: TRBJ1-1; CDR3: CASRPPGLLLWNTEAFF; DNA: TGTGCCAGCAGACCACCGGGACTCCTTTTATGGAACACTGAAGCTTTCTTT
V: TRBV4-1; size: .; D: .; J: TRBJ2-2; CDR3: CASSLMGGAAGELFF; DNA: TGCGCCAGCAGCCTTATGGGGGGCGCCGCCGGGGAGCTGTTTTTT
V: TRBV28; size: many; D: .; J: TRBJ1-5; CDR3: CASSLSDGGHQPQHF; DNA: TGTGCCAGCAGCCTTTCGGACGGAGGGCATCAGCCCCAGCATTTT
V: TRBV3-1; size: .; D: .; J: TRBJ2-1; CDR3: CASSQVHGGNNEQFF; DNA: TGTGCCAGCAGCCAAGTTCACGGGGGAAACAATGAGCAGTTCTTC
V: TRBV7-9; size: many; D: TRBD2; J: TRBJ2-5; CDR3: CASSYGSGGYETQYF; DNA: TGTGCCAGCAGTTACGGTAGCGGGGGATACGAGACCCAGTACTTC
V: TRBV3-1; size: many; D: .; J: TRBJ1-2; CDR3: CASSPSPDGGYTF; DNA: TGTGCCAGCAGCCCATCCCCCGACGGTGGCTACACCTTC
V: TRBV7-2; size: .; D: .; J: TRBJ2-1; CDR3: CASSLEGMDWGEGEQFF; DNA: TGTGCCAGCAGCTTAGAAGGGATGGACTGGGGAGAGGGTGAGCAGTTCTTC
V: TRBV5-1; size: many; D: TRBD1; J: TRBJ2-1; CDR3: CASSSGTPGGRYNEQFF; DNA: TGCGCCAGCAGCTCCGGCACCCCAGGGGGCCGGTACAATGAGCAGTTCTTC